These 5 T cell receptor beta chains were sequenced from one sample in a study of T cell responses to AZD1222 COVID-19 vaccine. Some clones are missing from TCRdb's copy, which holds only in-frame ones; the method was immunoSEQ multiplex PCR. Among 150,000 or so clones listed, just under 90% were seen once. Sequencing was performed on peripheral blood, taken 28 days after the second dose of the MenACWY control vaccine. The source of these receptors is an adult who received the MenACWY meningococcal vaccine as a control.

The chain is built from TRBV30 and TRBJ1-2; D might be TRBD1 (6 bases). Trimming took 5 bases from V and 7 from J, leaving 14 bases between them. Germline CDR1 reads GTSNPN; CDR2 reads SVGIG (reference sequence). There are 12 residues in the CDR3. CDR3 nucleotide sequence: TGTGCCTGGGGCTATACAGGGACTGGCTACACCTTC. Residues: CAWGYTGTGYTF.

The chain is built from TRBV27 and TRBJ2-7; no definite D call. The V end lost 2 bases, the J end lost 1 base, and 12 bases lay between the germline ends. CDR1 is MNHEY and CDR2 is SMNVEV in the germline V gene (reference sequence). CDR3 length equals 15 residues. CDR3 in amino acids: CASSLEGLASYEQYF. The CDR3 nucleotides are TGTGCCAGCAGTTTAGAAGGTCTTGCTTCCTACGAGCAGTACTTC.

The chain combines TRBV7-2 with TRBJ2-2, with 12 bases matching TRBD2. Germline CDR1 is SGHTA and CDR2 is FQGNSA. The CDR3 has 16 amino acids. The V gene end was trimmed by 5 bases and the J gene end by 5 bases; junction bases not matched to a gene: 6. The CDR3 nucleotides are TGTGCCAGCAGCGGACTAGCGGGAATGGGGACCGGGGAGCTGTTTTTT. Its protein is CASSGLAGMGTGELFF.

This chain uses TRBV27 with TRBJ2-7; D is unresolved. V gave up 3 bases and J gave up 1 base, with 13 bases separating them. This CDR3 is 15 amino acids long. Germline CDR1 and CDR2: MNHEY and SMNVEV (reference sequence). CDR3 nucleotides: TGTGCCAGCAGTTTTAAGGGCGAAAATTCCTACGAGCAGTACTTC. Translating gives CASSFKGENSYEQYF.

The genes are TRBV19 and TRBJ2-5; D unresolved. The V and J ends lost 5 bases and 2 bases respectively, with 9 bases between them. The CDR3 length is 13 residues. The germline V gene encodes CDR1 LNHDA and CDR2 SQIVND (reference sequence). The CDR3 loop reads CASSVSTQETQYF. CDR3 sequence (DNA): TGTGCCAGTAGTGTATCTACGCAAGAGACCCAGTACTTC.